The text below deals with one TCR beta chain. Its antigen is still unknown. This CDR3 region has 16 residues. Germline CDR1 and CDR2: SEHNR and FQNEAQ (reference sequence). J was trimmed by 9 bases and V by 4 bases; bases with no gene match: 14. This sample was included in a study of cytomegalovirus exposure and HLA in healthy donors. The study's findings and limits: Researchers had no immune exposure information except CMV serostatus available. Later examination showed HLA-associated TCR beta chains had greater clonal expansion than equally common others. Prediction of most subjects' HLA-A and HLA-B alleles by TCR beta sequences was reportedly accurate.

The PCR was carried out with 60 Vbeta primers and 13 Jbeta primers. TCRdb's copy holds only in-frame clones and misses some; the assay was immunoSEQ multiplex PCR. The sample includes about 140,000 clones, around 85% seen only once; the top ten take 8.8%. Participants comprised healthy donors of bone marrow. This TCR came from a woman between 50 and 59 years old in good health and CMV-seropositive. The chain has TRBV7-9 and TRBJ1-5; 8 nucleotides agree with TRBD1. The sequenced sample consisted of PBMCs. The CDR3 DNA follows: TGTGCCAGCAGCTCTCCAGGGGGCGGTGCGGATCGGCCCCAGCATTTT. Protein: CASSSPGGGADRPQHF. The variable domain in full, completed from reference TRBV7-9 and TRBJ1-5, reads DTGVSQNPRHKITKRGQNVTFRCDPISEHNRLYWYRQTLGQGPEFLTYFQNEAQLEKSRLLSDRFSAERPKGSFSTLEIQRTEQGDSAMYLCASSSPGGGADRPQHFGDGTRLSIL.